The entry below describes one T cell receptor beta chain. RNA, at roughly 0.5 to 1 ug, was reverse transcribed with random hexamers. Multiplex immunoSEQ PCR targeted 54 Vbeta and 13 Jbeta TCR beta segments. TCRdb re-derived calls from the immunoSEQ multiplex PCR reads in MiXCR, one entry per CDR3 protein. The sample lists approximately 280,000 distinct CDR3 sequences, 70% to 90% seen once, with approximately 0.12% in the top ten. The CDR3 totals 18 residues. Germline CDR1 and CDR2: SGHAT and FQNNGV. Losses at the gene ends were 5 bases for V and 4 bases for J; bases not matched to a gene: 14. The sample comes from a study of CD8 T cells in Susac syndrome. The authors sequenced TCR beta from blood CD8+ and CD4+ T cells.

The chain combines TRBV11-2 with TRBJ1-6; 7 bases are shared with TRBD1. The source material was CD8+ T cells from PBMCs. This TCR came from a human donor with multiple sclerosis. In DNA, the CDR3 is TGTGCCAGCAGCCCCCGGGACAGAGCGACAGGGTATAATTCACCCCTCCACTTT. Its translation: CASSPRDRATGYNSPLHF.